The 24 T cell receptor beta chains below were found in one sample sequenced in a study of T cell repertoires in cytomegalovirus infection. One entry per CDR3 protein, called by TCRdb with MiXCR from the reads. Here the sample spans 150,000 to 200,000 distinct CDR3 sequences, 15% to 20% being singletons. The sequencing input was PBMCs. The receptor source for this set is a human donor in good health (CMV status not recorded). Some clones in this sample may be carry-over from other donors' samples.

This clonotype showed up just a few times. This sequence joins TRBV6-2 or TRBV6-3 and TRBJ1-1; D ambiguous. Per the germline V gene, CDR1 is MNHEY and CDR2 is SVGEGT. V was shortened by 5 bases and J by 1 base, with 17 bases between the two germline ends. There are 16 residues in the CDR3. DNA of the CDR3: TGTGCCAGCAGTCGGCCGGTTCGGACCCGGAACACTGAAGCTTTCTTT. It yields the protein CASSRPVRTRNTEAFF.

In its sample, this clonotype was seen once. This may come from a read error, since a much larger clone is one base off. The rearrangement uses TRBV6-1 and TRBJ1-2; weak D call: TRBD1 (6 bases). From germline, CDR1 is MNHNS and CDR2 SASEGT. This CDR3 has 13 amino acids. This CDR3 reads CALRQANNRAFTF. CDR3 bases: TGTGCTCTAAGACAGGCCAACAATCGGGCCTTCACCTTC.

This clonotype appeared many times. The rearrangement uses TRBV7-2 and TRBJ1-1, with 7 bases identical to TRBD1. Looked up from germline, CDR1 is SGHTA and CDR2 is FQGNSA. The CDR3 has 13 amino acids. Trimming took 5 bases from V and 8 from J; bases not matched to a gene: 8. CDR3 coding DNA: TGTGCCAGCAGCCCCCGTAGGGGGCTAGAAGCTTTCTTT. It codes for CASSPRRGLEAFF.

Ten or more counts support this clonotype. The chain uses TRBV7-2 and TRBJ1-1, with TRBD1 matching 8 bases. Losses at the gene ends were 4 bases for V and 0 bases for J; bases not matched to a gene: 4. The CDR3 is 15 amino acids. CDR1 SGHTA and CDR2 FQGNSA come from the germline V gene. CDR3 protein: CASSSQGQVNTEAFF. Here the CDR3 DNA reads TGTGCCAGCAGCTCCCAGGGACAGGTGAACACTGAAGCTTTCTTT.

CDR3 protein: CSVRDPPNEQFF. Here the CDR3 DNA reads TGCAGTGTTCGAGATCCCCCCAATGAGCAGTTCTTC. V and J are TRBV20-1 and TRBJ2-1, with unresolved D. Germline CDR1 reads DFQATT; CDR2 reads SNEGSKA (reference sequence). V was trimmed by 7 bases and J by 6 bases, leaving 13 bases between them. The CDR3 consists of 12 residues.

This clonotype was seen only a few times. The chain is built from TRBV7-9 and TRBJ1-1, with D uncertain. Trimming cost V 1 base and J 0 bases, with 3 bases left between them. In germline, CDR1 is SEHNR, CDR2 FQNEAQ (reference sequence). This CDR3 has 13 amino acids. The CDR3 DNA is TGTGCCAGCAGCTTAGTTTTGAACACTGAAGCTTTCTTT. The encoded protein is CASSLVLNTEAFF.

This clonotype was detected many times. This chain joins TRBV6-1 and TRBJ2-1; TRBD1 aligns across 8 bases. V shed 6 bases and J 5 bases; nucleotides not matched to a gene: 9. The germline V gene encodes CDR1 MNHNS and CDR2 SASEGT. CDR3 length: 15 amino acids. The CDR3 is CASSRGQGWNNEQFF. The CDR3 DNA reads TGTGCCAGCAGCCGAGGACAGGGATGGAACAATGAGCAGTTCTTC.

This clonotype was counted between two and nine times. V usage is TRBV12-3 or TRBV12-4 and J usage is TRBJ1-5; D is unresolved. Trimming took 5 bases from V and 0 from J, leaving 11 bases between them. CDR3 length: 15 residues. The CDR3 is CASSPDGLSNQPQHF. The DNA for the CDR3 is TGTGCCAGCAGTCCCGACGGTCTTAGCAATCAGCCCCAGCATTTT.

This clonotype occurred many times. The chain recombines TRBV7-8 with TRBJ1-5, with D uncertain. The germline V and J ends were trimmed by 5 bases and 9 bases, with 17 bases remaining between them. The V gene's germline CDR1 is SGHVS and CDR2 FQNEAQ. The CDR3 loop spans 14 amino acids. The CDR3 DNA follows: TGTGCCAGCAGCAGAGGCCAGGCTAGAAGGCCCCAGCATTTT. It codes for CASSRGQARRPQHF.

This chain joins TRBV12-3 or TRBV12-4 and TRBJ2-1, with 10 bases that match TRBD2. The J segment lost 4 bases and the V segment lost 4 bases, leaving 10 bases of the junction unmatched. The length of the CDR3 is 17 residues. The CDR3 region is CASSSDSGGPIYNEQFF. For the CDR3, the DNA is TGTGCCAGCAGTTCTGATAGCGGGGGGCCAATATACAATGAGCAGTTCTTC.

In this sample, this clonotype turned up a few times. CDR3 nucleotides: TGTGCCAGTGGGGAGACCTCCTACGAGCAGTACTTC. Protein: CASGETSYEQYF. The chain combines TRBV2 with TRBJ2-7; possible D gene TRBD2, 5 bases. This CDR3 has 12 residues. V was cut by 9 bases and J by 0 bases, with 9 bases left in between. Per the germline V gene, CDR1 is SNHLY and CDR2 is FYNNEI.

This clonotype came up a few times. The CDR3 spells CASSSKDRETQYF. CDR3 in DNA: TGTGCCAGCAGCTCGAAGGACAGGGAGACCCAGTACTTC. This rearrangement joins TRBV5-5 to TRBJ2-5, with 7 bases matching TRBD1. From germline, CDR1 is SGHKS and CDR2 YYEKEE (reference sequence). The CDR3 has 13 amino acids. The ends lost 3 bases at V and 5 bases at J; junction bases unmatched: 4.

This clonotype has a count of ten or more. The chain uses TRBV6-5 and TRBJ1-2; 9 bases map to TRBD1. Per the germline V gene, CDR1 is MNHEY and CDR2 is SVGAGI. The CDR3 covers 14 residues. The junction had 7 bases not matched to a gene; V was cut back by 6 bases and J by 5 bases. The CDR3 region has the DNA TGTGCCAGCAGCAACAGGGGGCGAGGTTATGGCTACACCTTC. This gives the protein CASSNRGRGYGYTF.

This clonotype has more than one count but fewer than ten. The chain uses TRBV28 and TRBJ2-7; maybe TRBD2 (5 bases). In germline, CDR1 is MDHEN, CDR2 SYDVKM. Trimming removed 5 bases from V and 2 bases from J, with 7 bases in between. This CDR3 region has 12 residues. The CDR3 protein is CASSRGTYEQYF. DNA of the CDR3: TGTGCCAGCAGTCGAGGGACCTACGAGCAGTACTTC.

This clonotype was observed once. The junction and the germline gene differ at one end; a read error may be behind it. The gene calls are TRBV25-1 and TRBJ1-2; weak D call: TRBD1 (5 bases). This CDR3 is 14 amino acids long. The V gene's germline CDR1 is MGHDK and CDR2 SYGVNS. The CDR3 loop reads CPSTRSGRDHGYTF. CDR3 coding DNA: TGTCCCAGCACCCGGAGCGGCAGGGACCATGGCTACACCTTC.

This clonotype was detected many times. This chain links TRBV11-3 with TRBJ2-3; unclear D gene. V was clipped by 3 bases and J by 1 base, with 5 bases between them. Germline V lookup: CDR1 SGHNT, CDR2 YENEEA. The CDR3 consists of 13 residues. CDR3 sequence (DNA): TGTGCCAGCAGCTTCGACGGCACAGATACGCAGTATTTT. Amino acids: CASSFDGTDTQYF.

In its sample, this clonotype was seen many times. The chain employs TRBV7-2 and TRBJ1-1; D is undetermined. Germline V CDR1 and CDR2: SGHTA, FQGNSA. Trimming stripped 3 bases from V and 1 base from J, with 9 bases between. This CDR3 is built from 14 residues. CDR3: CASSLYYGNTEAFF. The DNA of the CDR3 is TGTGCCAGCAGCTTGTATTACGGGAACACTGAAGCTTTCTTT. The full variable domain, its missing parts supplied by reference TRBV7-2 and TRBJ1-1, is GAGVSQSPSNKVTEKGKDVELRCDPISGHTALYWYRQSLGQGLEFLIYFQGNSAPDKSGLPSDRFSAERTGGSVSTLTIQRTQQEDSAVYLCASSLYYGNTEAFFGQGTRLTVV.

This clonotype showed up many times. V is TRBV7-9 and J is TRBJ2-3, with 7 bases lining up with TRBD1. The germline V gene encodes CDR1 SEHNR and CDR2 FQNEAQ (reference sequence). The CDR3 contains 16 residues. V gave up 0 bases and J gave up 2 bases; unmatched junction bases: 5. This chain's CDR3 is CASSLAGTALTDTQYF. The CDR3 region has the DNA TGTGCCAGCAGCTTAGCCGGGACAGCCCTCACAGATACGCAGTATTTT.

This clonotype came up many times. The V and J genes are TRBV12-5 and TRBJ2-7, with a weak D call TRBD1 (6 bases). Trimming took off 0 bases at V and 0 bases at J, with 21 bases between the two ends. This CDR3 has 19 amino acids. Germline V gives CDR1 LGHNT, CDR2 FRNRAP. CDR3 bases: TGTGCTAGTGGTTTGGTACTGAATTCTGGGACACTGAACTCCTACGAGCAGTACTTC. Translation: CASGLVLNSGTLNSYEQYF.

The J gene is TRBJ2-7, the V gene TRBV5-1; D is unresolved. CDR3 size: 13 residues. Germline CDR1 reads SGHRS; CDR2 reads YFSETQ. With 1 base removed from V and 3 bases from J, the gap between germline ends came to 8 bases. The CDR3: CASSLKSDYEQYF. CDR3 DNA sequence: TGCGCCAGCAGCTTGAAGTCGGACTACGAGCAGTACTTC.

This clonotype was detected many times. The CDR3 DNA reads TGTGCCAGCAGGGCTTCAGGGAACACTGAAGCTTTCTTT. It encodes CASRASGNTEAFF. The chain couples TRBV7-8 to TRBJ1-1; no firm D call. There are 13 residues in the CDR3. V was clipped by 6 bases and J by 1 base, with 9 bases between them. Germline V gene data show CDR1 as SGHVS and CDR2 as FQNEAQ.

V usage is TRBV28 and J usage is TRBJ1-5; 7 positions match TRBD1. Germline assignment: CDR1 MDHEN and CDR2 SYDVKM. The V segment lost 4 bases and the J segment 3 bases; nucleotides outside the gene matches: 12. The CDR3 runs to 17 residues. CDR3 region: CASSYTHGQVANQPQHF. The DNA for the CDR3 is TGTGCCAGCAGTTATACCCACGGACAGGTGGCCAATCAGCCCCAGCATTTT.

This sequence joins TRBV19 and TRBJ2-3; D remains ambiguous. CDR3 length equals 13 residues. Per germline, CDR1 LNHDA and CDR2 SQIVND (reference sequence). Trimming shortened V by 5 bases and J by 6 bases, and 12 bases separated the two germline ends. DNA for the CDR3: TGTGCCAGTAGTCTTCCCTCGGGCGATACGCAGTATTTT. Translating it yields CASSLPSGDTQYF.

This clonotype occurred a few times. The rearrangement uses TRBV18 and TRBJ1-1, with 9 nucleotides matching TRBD1. Trimming cost V 5 bases and J 5 bases; bases outside gene matches: 12. This CDR3 is built from 16 residues. The germline gives CDR1 KGHSH, CDR2 LQKENI. CDR3 residues: CASSATPGQGRTEAFF. The CDR3 DNA reads as TGTGCCAGCTCAGCCACGCCTGGACAGGGGAGGACTGAAGCTTTCTTT.